These 16 T cell receptor beta chains were all obtained from the same sample, sequenced in a study of T-cell memory formation after mild COVID-19. TCRdb processed the 5' RACE reads anew with MiXCR; each CDR3 protein has one entry. The table shows hundreds of thousands of distinct CDR3 sequences, with roughly 8.2% occurring only once. Sample: PBMCs or a T cell subset sorted from them (not recorded which). The receptors shown here come from a man between 18 and 29 years old who had mild COVID-19 (a few samples of this study predate the infection). Cell type and time point are not known.

This clonotype was seen more than once but under ten times. The chain joins TRBV7-6 to TRBJ1-2, with D unresolved. Germline V gene lookup returns CDR1 SGHVS and CDR2 FNYEAQ. With 1 base removed from V and 3 bases from J, the gap between germline ends came to 15 bases. CDR3 length equals 16 residues. CDR3 region: CASSLGPAGNDYGYTF. In DNA, the CDR3 is TGTGCCAGCAGCTTAGGGCCCGCGGGAAACGACTATGGCTACACCTTC. The full variable domain, with the rest looked up from reference TRBV7-6 and TRBJ1-2, is GAGVSQSPRYKVTKRGQDVALRCDPISGHVSLYWYRQALGQGPEFLTYFNYEAQQDKSGLPNDRFSAERPEGSISTLTIQRTEQRDSAMYRCASSLGPAGNDYGYTFGSGTRLTVV.

This clonotype has only a few counts. The rearrangement joins TRBV4-3 to TRBJ1-5; D gene ambiguous. CDR3 size: 15 residues. Germline V gene lookup returns CDR1 LGHNA and CDR2 YSLEER. Trimming removed 4 bases from V and 4 bases from J, with 14 bases in between. The CDR3 nucleotides read TGCGCCAGCAGCCGAGGACCGGGATCGAATCAGCCCCAGCATTTT. This codes for CASSRGPGSNQPQHF.

The rearrangement links TRBV5-5 to TRBJ2-1; 9 bases are shared with TRBD2. The CDR3 sequence is 14 residues long. Germline trimming cut 0 bases from V and 13 bases from J; bases unmatched to any gene: 8. Germline V gene sequence: CDR1 SGHKS, CDR2 YYEKEE (reference sequence). CDR3 bases: TGTGCCAGCAGCTTGGATGTGGGCGGGGGGGCCCAGTTCTTC. The encoded protein is CASSLDVGGGAQFF.

Only a few counts were recorded for this clonotype. The chain joins TRBV29-1 to TRBJ1-4, with 9 nucleotides matching TRBD1. The length of the CDR3 is 13 residues. J lost 5 bases, V lost 7 bases, and 5 bases had no gene match. CDR1 and CDR2 (germline): SQVTM, ANQGSEA. CDR3 in DNA: TGCAGCGCAGCGACAGGGGGAAATGAAAAACTGTTTTTT. Translation gives CSAATGGNEKLFF.

The chain joins TRBV11-2 to TRBJ2-3; TRBD1 might be the D (5 bases). The CDR3 extends over 13 amino acids. V was shortened by 0 bases and J by 7 bases, with 8 bases between the two germline ends. CDR1 is SGHAT, CDR2 FQNNGV, per germline. The CDR3 nucleotides are TGTGCCAGCAGCTTAGATAGGGGCAATACGCAGTATTTT. Its translation: CASSLDRGNTQYF.

This clonotype has just a few counts. V gene TRBV7-2 combines with J gene TRBJ2-3, with D unresolved. CDR1 is SGHTA and CDR2 is FQGNSA in the germline V gene. V lost 3 bases to trimming and J lost 4 bases, with 23 bases between them. The CDR3 is 18 amino acids. CDR3 nucleotides: TGTGCCAGCAGCTTGGAGCGCGTCGGAACCCTTACTGCAGATACGCAGTATTTT. Protein sequence: CASSLERVGTLTADTQYF.

This clonotype was observed a few times. This rearrangement joins TRBV25-1 to TRBJ2-3, with 9 bases identical to TRBD2. The CDR3 loop spans 17 amino acids. CDR1 and CDR2 (germline): MGHDK, SYGVNS. V was clipped by 4 bases and J by 6 bases; unmatched bases: 14. For the CDR3, the DNA is TGTGCCAGCAGTGGACAAACCCTTAGCGGGGGTCAGGATACGCAGTATTTT. Translating gives CASSGQTLSGGQDTQYF.

The chain has TRBV6-6 and TRBJ2-7; D uncertain. The CDR3 consists of 15 residues. Deletions cut 6 bases from V and 0 bases from J, with 15 bases between. Looked up from germline, CDR1 is MNHNY and CDR2 is SVGAGI (reference sequence). The CDR3 DNA reads as TGTGCCAGCAGCCTCAGTAACCCAAACTCCTACGAGCAGTACGTC. As protein: CASSLSNPNSYEQYV.

This clonotype was seen a handful of times. The J gene is TRBJ2-7, the V gene TRBV6-5; possibly TRBD1 for D (5 bases). The V and J ends lost 0 bases and 7 bases respectively, with 16 bases between them. Germline V lookup: CDR1 MNHEY, CDR2 SVGAGI. CDR3 length: 15 amino acids. The CDR3 region is CASSYSYLGVGEQYF. CDR3 DNA: TGTGCCAGCAGTTACTCCTACTTAGGGGTGGGGGAGCAGTACTTC.

This clonotype was seen a handful of times. This chain uses TRBV7-6 with TRBJ1-1, with D possibly TRBD1 on 5 matching bases. Germline V gives CDR1 SGHVS, CDR2 FNYEAQ. The CDR3 totals 14 residues. Between the trimmed V and J ends, which lost 2 bases and 5 bases, there was a span of 12 bases. The CDR3 protein is CASSLQGLRTEAFF. The CDR3 DNA reads TGTGCCAGCAGCTTACAGGGTCTAAGAACTGAAGCTTTCTTT.

DNA for the CDR3: TGTGCCAGCAGTACTCGACAGGGCTGGGCCAACGTCCTGACTTTC. Protein product: CASSTRQGWANVLTF. This sequence joins TRBV7-9 and TRBJ2-6, with TRBD1 identical over 7 bases. The CDR3 spans 15 residues. In germline, CDR1 is SEHNR, CDR2 FQNEAQ (reference sequence). J was trimmed by 5 bases and V by 6 bases; bases with no gene match: 7.

This clonotype has just a few counts. The chain uses TRBV5-1 and TRBJ2-3, with D perhaps TRBD2 (5 bases). CDR1 and CDR2 from the germline V gene are SGHRS and YFSETQ. V lost 1 base and J 4 bases, leaving 10 bases between the germline ends. The CDR3 has 14 residues. The CDR3 bases are TGCGCCAGCAGCTTGTGGGTCGGGGCAGATACGCAGTATTTT. Translated, it gives CASSLWVGADTQYF.

This clonotype was counted ten times or more. V usage is TRBV7-2 and J usage is TRBJ2-2; D not certain. Germline CDR1 and CDR2: SGHTA and FQGNSA. This CDR3 contains 12 residues. V lost 5 bases, J lost 3 bases, and 4 bases lay in between. Here the CDR3 DNA reads TGTGCCAGCAGCCCCTACACCGGGGAGCTGTTTTTT. The encoded protein is CASSPYTGELFF. The entire variable domain, with the rest obtained from reference TRBV7-2 and TRBJ2-2, is as follows: GAGVSQSPSNKVTEKGKDVELRCDPISGHTALYWYRQSLGQGLEFLIYFQGNSAPDKSGLPSDRFSAERTGGSVSTLTIQRTQQEDSAVYLCASSPYTGELFFGEGSRLTVL.

This chain joins TRBV5-1 and TRBJ2-7, with 7 bases that match TRBD1. This CDR3 spans 14 amino acids. V was clipped by 0 bases and J by 6 bases; unmatched bases: 6. The germline gives CDR1 SGHRS, CDR2 YFSETQ. The CDR3 DNA follows: TGCGCCAGCAGCTTGGGACAGGGAACGGGCGAGCAGTACGTC. It specifies CASSLGQGTGEQYV.

This chain links TRBV9 with TRBJ1-4, with D unresolved. The CDR3 totals 14 residues. From germline, CDR1 is SGDLS and CDR2 YYNGEE. The ends were cut back, 4 bases at V and 9 bases at J, with 16 bases in the middle. CDR3 loop: CASSYGSGGKKLFF. CDR3 nucleotides: TGTGCCAGCAGCTATGGGTCCGGCGGCAAAAAACTGTTTTTT.

This clonotype was found a few times. The V gene is TRBV7-9, the J gene TRBJ2-2, with D perhaps assigned TRBD1 or TRBD2 (5 bases each). Between the trimmed V and J ends, which lost 4 bases and 6 bases, there was a span of 12 bases. The CDR3 has 14 residues. CDR1 is SEHNR, CDR2 FQNEAQ, per germline (reference sequence). CDR3 region: CASSYRMGAGELFF. The DNA for the CDR3 is TGTGCCAGCAGCTATAGGATGGGGGCCGGGGAGCTGTTTTTT. The full variable domain, completed using reference TRBV7-9 and TRBJ2-2, is DTGVSQNPRHKITKRGQNVTFRCDPISEHNRLYWYRQTLGQGPEFLTYFQNEAQLEKSRLLSDRFSAERPKGSFSTLEIQRTEQGDSAMYLCASSYRMGAGELFFGEGSRLTVL.